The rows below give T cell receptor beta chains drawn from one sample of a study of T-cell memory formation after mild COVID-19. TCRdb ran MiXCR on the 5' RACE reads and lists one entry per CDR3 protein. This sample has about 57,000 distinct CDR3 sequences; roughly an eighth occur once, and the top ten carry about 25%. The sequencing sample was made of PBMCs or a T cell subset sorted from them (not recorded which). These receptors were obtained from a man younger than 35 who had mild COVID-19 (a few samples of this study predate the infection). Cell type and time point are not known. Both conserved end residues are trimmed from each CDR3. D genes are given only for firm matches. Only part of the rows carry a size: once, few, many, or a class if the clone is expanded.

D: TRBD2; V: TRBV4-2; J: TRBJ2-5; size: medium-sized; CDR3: ASSQVPLTLAGGQETQY
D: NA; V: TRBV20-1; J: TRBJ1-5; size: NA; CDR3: SARDAYGGQPQH
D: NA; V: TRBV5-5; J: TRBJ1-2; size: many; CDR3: ASSLGPLYGYT
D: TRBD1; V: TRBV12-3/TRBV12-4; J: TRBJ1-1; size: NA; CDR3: ASSWGTGADTEAF
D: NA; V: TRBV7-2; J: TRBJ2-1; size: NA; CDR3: ASSPPAGSLEQF
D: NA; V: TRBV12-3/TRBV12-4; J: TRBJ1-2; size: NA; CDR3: ASSRMVGFPSGYT
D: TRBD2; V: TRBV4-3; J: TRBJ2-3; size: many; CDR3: ASSQDPVTSGVFTDTQY
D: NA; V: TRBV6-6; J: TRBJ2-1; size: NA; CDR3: AIGTSASSYNEQF
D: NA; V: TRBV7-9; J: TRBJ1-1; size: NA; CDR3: ASTGVAGSTEAF
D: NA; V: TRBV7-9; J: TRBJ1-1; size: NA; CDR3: ASNLGGTEAF
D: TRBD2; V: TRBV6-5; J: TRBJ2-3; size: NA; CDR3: ASSGGGGDTQY
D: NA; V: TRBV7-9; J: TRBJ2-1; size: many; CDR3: ASRANPGVSYNEQF
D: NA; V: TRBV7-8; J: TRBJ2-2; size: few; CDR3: ASSHWVGELF
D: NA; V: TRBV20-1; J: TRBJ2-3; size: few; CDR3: SARRFSSTDTQY
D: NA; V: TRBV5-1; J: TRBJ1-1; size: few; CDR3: ASRGQMNTEAF
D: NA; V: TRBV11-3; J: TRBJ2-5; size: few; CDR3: ASSSGAGGPVTQY